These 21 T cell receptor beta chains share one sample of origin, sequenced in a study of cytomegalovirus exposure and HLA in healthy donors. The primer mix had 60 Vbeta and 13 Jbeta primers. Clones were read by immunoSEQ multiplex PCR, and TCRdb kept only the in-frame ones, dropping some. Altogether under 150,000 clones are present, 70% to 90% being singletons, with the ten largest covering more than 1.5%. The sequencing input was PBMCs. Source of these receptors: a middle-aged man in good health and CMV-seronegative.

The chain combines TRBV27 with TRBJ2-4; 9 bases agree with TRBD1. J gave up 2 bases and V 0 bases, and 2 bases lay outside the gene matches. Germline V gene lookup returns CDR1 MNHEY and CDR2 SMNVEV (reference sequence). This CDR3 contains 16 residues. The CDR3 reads CASSLSGQGPKNIQYF. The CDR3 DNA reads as TGTGCCAGCAGTTTATCGGGACAGGGACCCAAAAACATTCAGTACTTC.

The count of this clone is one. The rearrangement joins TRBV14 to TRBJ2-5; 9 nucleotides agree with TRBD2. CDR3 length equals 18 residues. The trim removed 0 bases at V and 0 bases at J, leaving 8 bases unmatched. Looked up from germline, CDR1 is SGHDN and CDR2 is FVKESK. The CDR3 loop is CASSQDSITSGYQETQYF. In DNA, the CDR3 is TGTGCCAGCAGCCAAGACTCCATTACTAGCGGGTACCAAGAGACCCAGTACTTC.

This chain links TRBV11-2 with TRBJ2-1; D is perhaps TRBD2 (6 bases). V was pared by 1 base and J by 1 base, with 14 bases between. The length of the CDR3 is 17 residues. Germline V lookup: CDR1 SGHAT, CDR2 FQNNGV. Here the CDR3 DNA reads TGTGCCAGCAGCTTAGCGGGAGTGGGGGTATCCTACAATGAGCAGTTCTTC. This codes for CASSLAGVGVSYNEQFF. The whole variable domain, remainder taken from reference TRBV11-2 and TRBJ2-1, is EAGVAQSPRYKIIEKRQSVAFWCNPISGHATLYWYQQILGQGPKLLIQFQNNGVVDDSQLPKDRFSAERLKGVDSTLKIQPAKLEDSAVYLCASSLAGVGVSYNEQFFGPGTRLTVL.

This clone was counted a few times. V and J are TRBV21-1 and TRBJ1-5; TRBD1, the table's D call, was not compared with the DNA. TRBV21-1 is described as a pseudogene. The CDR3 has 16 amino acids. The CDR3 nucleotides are TGTGCCAGCAGCAAAGAAGGGGACAGAAGCAATCAGCCCCAGCATTTT. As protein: CASSKEGDRSNQPQHF.

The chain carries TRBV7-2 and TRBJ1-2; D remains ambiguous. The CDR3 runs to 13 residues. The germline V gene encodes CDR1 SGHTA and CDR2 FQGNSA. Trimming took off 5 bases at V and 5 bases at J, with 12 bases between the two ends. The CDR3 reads CASSEREFYGYTF. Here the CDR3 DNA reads TGTGCCAGCAGCGAAAGGGAGTTTTATGGCTACACCTTC.

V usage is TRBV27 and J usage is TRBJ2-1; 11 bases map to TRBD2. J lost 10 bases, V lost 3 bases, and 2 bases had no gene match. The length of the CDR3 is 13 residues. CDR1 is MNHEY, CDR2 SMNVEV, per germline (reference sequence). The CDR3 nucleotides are TGTGCCAGCAGTTTGGGGACTAGCGGCGAGCAGTTCTTC. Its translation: CASSLGTSGEQFF.

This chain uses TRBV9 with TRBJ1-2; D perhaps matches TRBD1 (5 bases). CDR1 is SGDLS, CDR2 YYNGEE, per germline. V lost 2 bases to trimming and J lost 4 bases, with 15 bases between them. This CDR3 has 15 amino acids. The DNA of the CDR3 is TGTGCCAGCAGCGTGGAAGTTAGGACAACCTATGGCTACACCTTC. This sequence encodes CASSVEVRTTYGYTF.

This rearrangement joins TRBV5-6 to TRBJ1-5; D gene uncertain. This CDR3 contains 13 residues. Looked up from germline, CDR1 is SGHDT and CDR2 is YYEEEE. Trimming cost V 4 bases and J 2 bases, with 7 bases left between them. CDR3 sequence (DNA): TGTGCCAGCAGCCGAACGGGCAATCAGCCCCAGCATTTT. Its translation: CASSRTGNQPQHF.

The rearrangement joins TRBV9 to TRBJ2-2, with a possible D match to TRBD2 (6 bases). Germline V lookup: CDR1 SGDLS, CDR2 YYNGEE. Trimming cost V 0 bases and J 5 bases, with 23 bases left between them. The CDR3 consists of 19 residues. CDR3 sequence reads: CASSVARRDSHLQTGELFF. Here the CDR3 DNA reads TGTGCCAGCAGCGTAGCCCGAAGGGACTCGCACTTGCAGACCGGGGAGCTGTTTTTT.

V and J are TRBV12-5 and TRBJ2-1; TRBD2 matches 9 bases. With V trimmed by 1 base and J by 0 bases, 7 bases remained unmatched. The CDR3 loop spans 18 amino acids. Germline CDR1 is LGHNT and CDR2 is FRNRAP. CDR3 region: CASGLGLVSGSSYNEQFF. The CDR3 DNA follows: TGTGCTAGTGGTTTGGGACTAGTTAGCGGGAGCTCCTACAATGAGCAGTTCTTC.

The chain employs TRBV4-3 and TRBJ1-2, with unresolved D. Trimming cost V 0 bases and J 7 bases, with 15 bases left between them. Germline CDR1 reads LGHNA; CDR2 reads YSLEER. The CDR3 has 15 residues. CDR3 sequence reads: CASSQESGEECGYTF. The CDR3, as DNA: TGCGCCAGCAGCCAAGAATCCGGAGAGGAGTGTGGCTACACCTTC.

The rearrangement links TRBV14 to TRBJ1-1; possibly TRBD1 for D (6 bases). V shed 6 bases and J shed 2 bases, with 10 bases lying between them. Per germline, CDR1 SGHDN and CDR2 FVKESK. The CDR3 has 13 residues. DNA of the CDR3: TGTGCCAGCAGACAACAGGGTAACACTGAAGCTTTCTTT. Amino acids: CASRQQGNTEAFF.

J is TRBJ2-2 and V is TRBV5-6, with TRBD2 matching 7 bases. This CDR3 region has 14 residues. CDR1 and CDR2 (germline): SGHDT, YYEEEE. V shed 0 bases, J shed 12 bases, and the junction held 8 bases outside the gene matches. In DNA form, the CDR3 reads TGTGCCAGCAGCTTGGATGCGCGGGGGTTTAAGCTGTTTTTT. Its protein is CASSLDARGFKLFF. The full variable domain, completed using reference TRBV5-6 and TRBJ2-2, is DAGVTQSPTHLIKTRGQQVTLRCSPKSGHDTVSWYQQALGQGPQFIFQYYEEEERQRGNFPDRFSGHQFPNYSSELNVNALLLGDSALYLCASSLDARGFKLFFGEGSRLTVL.

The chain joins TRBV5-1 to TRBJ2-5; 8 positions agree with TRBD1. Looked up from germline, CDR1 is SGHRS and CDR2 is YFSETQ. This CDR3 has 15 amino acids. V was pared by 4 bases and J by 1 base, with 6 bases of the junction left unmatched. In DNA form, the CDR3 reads TGCGCCAGCAGCCTCGGGCAGGGGGCCCAAGAGACCCAGTACTTC. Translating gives CASSLGQGAQETQYF. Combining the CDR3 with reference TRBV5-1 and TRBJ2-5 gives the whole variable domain KAGVTQTPRYLIKTRGQQVTLSCSPISGHRSVSWYQQTPGQGLQFLFEYFSETQRNKGNFPGRFSGRQFSNSRSEMNVSTLELGDSALYLCASSLGQGAQETQYFGPGTRLLVL.

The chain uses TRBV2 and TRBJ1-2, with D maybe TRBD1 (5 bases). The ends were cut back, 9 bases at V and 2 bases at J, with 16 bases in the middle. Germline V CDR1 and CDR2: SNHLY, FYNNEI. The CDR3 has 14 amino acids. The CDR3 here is CARGADAINYGYTF. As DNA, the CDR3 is TGTGCCAGAGGGGCAGACGCTATAAACTATGGCTACACCTTC. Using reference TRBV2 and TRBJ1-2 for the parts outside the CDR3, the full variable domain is EPEVTQTPSHQVTQMGQEVILRCVPISNHLYFYWYRQILGQKVEFLVSFYNNEISEKSEIFDDQFSVERPDGSNFTLKIRSTKLEDSAMYFCARGADAINYGYTFGSGTRLTVV.

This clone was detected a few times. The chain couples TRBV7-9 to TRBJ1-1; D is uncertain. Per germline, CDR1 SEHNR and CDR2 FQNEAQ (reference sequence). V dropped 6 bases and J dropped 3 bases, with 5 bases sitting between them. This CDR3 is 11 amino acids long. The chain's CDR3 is CASSSYTEAFF. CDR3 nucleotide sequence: TGTGCCAGCAGTTCTTACACTGAAGCTTTCTTT. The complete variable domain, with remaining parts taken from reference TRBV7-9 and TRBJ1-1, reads DTGVSQNPRHKITKRGQNVTFRCDPISEHNRLYWYRQTLGQGPEFLTYFQNEAQLEKSRLLSDRFSAERPKGSFSTLEIQRTEQGDSAMYLCASSSYTEAFFGQGTRLTVV.

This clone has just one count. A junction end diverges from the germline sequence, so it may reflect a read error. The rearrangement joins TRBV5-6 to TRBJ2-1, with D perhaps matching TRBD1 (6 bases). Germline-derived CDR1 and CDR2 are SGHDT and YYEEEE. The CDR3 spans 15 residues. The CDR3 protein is CASSLVSGAYNEQLF. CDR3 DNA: TGTGCCAGCAGCTTGGTATCAGGGGCCTACAATGAGCAGCTCTTC.

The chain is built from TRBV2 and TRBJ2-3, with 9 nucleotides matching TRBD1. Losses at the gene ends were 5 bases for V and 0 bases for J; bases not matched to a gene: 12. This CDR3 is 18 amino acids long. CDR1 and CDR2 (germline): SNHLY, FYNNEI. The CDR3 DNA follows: TGTGCCAGCAGTCTACCCGAGGGGACAGGGTTTAGCACAGATACGCAGTATTTT. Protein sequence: CASSLPEGTGFSTDTQYF.

This chain's CDR3 is CASKGPDRVGGYTF. The DNA for the CDR3 is TGTGCCAGCAAGGGGCCGGACAGGGTTGGCGGCTACACCTTC. The chain joins TRBV21-1 to TRBJ1-2; the table's D call, TRBD1, has no DNA check behind it. TRBV21-1 corresponds to a pseudogene. There are 14 residues in the CDR3.

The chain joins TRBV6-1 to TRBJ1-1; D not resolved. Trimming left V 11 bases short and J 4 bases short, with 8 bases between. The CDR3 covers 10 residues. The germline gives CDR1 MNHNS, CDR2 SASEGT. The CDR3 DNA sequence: TGTGCCTCCGAGGGCACTGAAGCTTTCTTT. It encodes CASEGTEAFF.

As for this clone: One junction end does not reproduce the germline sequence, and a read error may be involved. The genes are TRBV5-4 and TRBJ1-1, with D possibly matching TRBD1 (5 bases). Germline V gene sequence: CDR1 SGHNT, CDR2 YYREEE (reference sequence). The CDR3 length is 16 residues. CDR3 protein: CASSLTGTSMNSEAFF. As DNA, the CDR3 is TGTGCCAGCAGCTTGACGGGGACTTCCATGAACAGTGAAGCTTTCTTT.